A single sample is the source of the 24 T cell receptor beta chains below, sequenced in a study of cytomegalovirus exposure and HLA in healthy donors. PCR employed 60 Vbeta and 13 Jbeta primers. Generated by immunoSEQ multiplex PCR, the TCRdb table keeps only in-frame clones and is missing some. The table includes approximately 110,000 clones, 65% to 80% detected once. The sequencing sample was made of PBMCs. Receptors originate from a male donor in good health and CMV-seronegative.

This rearrangement joins TRBV7-9 to TRBJ2-5, with TRBD1 matching 8 bases. Trimming removed 5 bases from V and 3 bases from J; junction bases left unmatched: 5. This CDR3 is built from 14 residues. Germline CDR1 and CDR2: SEHNR and FQNEAQ (reference sequence). The CDR3 nucleotides read TGTGCCAGCAGCCCCCGACAGGGGAAAGAGACCCAGTACTTC. Protein sequence: CASSPRQGKETQYF.

J is TRBJ2-7 and V is TRBV7-3, with 9 bases identical to TRBD2. CDR3 size: 15 residues. V lost 2 bases, J lost 3 bases, and 5 bases stayed unmatched. The germline gives CDR1 SGHTA, CDR2 FQGTGA. The CDR3 here is CASSLAGTSRYEQYF. CDR3 nucleotide sequence: TGTGCCAGCAGCTTAGCCGGGACTAGCCGCTACGAGCAGTACTTC.

Notes on this clone: At one of its ends the junction is not consistent with the germline gene, which may arise from a read error. J is TRBJ2-7 and V is TRBV6-1; D may be TRBD2 (6 bases). Per the germline V gene, CDR1 is MNHNS and CDR2 is SASEGT. The CDR3 contains 15 residues. This chain's CDR3 is CASREGTGSSYEQYF. The CDR3 nucleotides read TGTGCCAGCAGGGAAGGGACTGGTAGCTCCTACGAGCAGTACTTC.

The J gene is TRBJ2-3, the V gene TRBV10-3; D is unclear. The CDR3 has 13 residues. The V end was cut by 3 bases, the J end by 2 bases, with 6 bases between. Germline-derived CDR1 and CDR2 are ENHRY and SYGVKD. CDR3 in DNA: TGTGCCATCAGTGACCGAGACACAGATACGCAGTATTTT. Amino acids: CAISDRDTDTQYF.

This clone was detected only once. V usage is TRBV4-2 and J usage is TRBJ2-1; TRBD2 matches at 15 bases. With V trimmed by 4 bases and J by 5 bases, 6 bases remained unmatched. The germline gives CDR1 LGHNA, CDR2 YNFKEQ. CDR3 size: 17 residues. The CDR3: CASSPGTSGRRNNEQFF. CDR3 nucleotide sequence: TGTGCCAGCAGCCCGGGGACTAGCGGGAGGCGAAACAATGAGCAGTTCTTC.

Turning to this clone: A junction boundary mismatches the germline segment, possibly from a read error. The gene calls are TRBV14 and TRBJ1-3; D possibly corresponds to TRBD1 (5 bases). This CDR3 has 13 residues. Germline V lookup: CDR1 SGHDN, CDR2 FVKESK. The CDR3 nucleotides are TGTGCCAGTCGACAGCCTCCCGGAAACACCATGTATTTT. Encoded protein: CASRQPPGNTMYF.

The V gene is TRBV19, the J gene TRBJ2-1, with 8 bases matching TRBD2. The CDR3 runs 15 residues. V was clipped by 6 bases and J by 9 bases; unmatched bases: 13. CDR1 is LNHDA, CDR2 SQIVND, per germline (reference sequence). The CDR3 here is CASRAGTRPGGEQFF. CDR3 bases: TGTGCCAGTAGGGCCGGGACTAGACCCGGCGGTGAGCAGTTCTTC.

The chain couples TRBV14 to TRBJ2-1; TRBD1 aligns across 7 bases. Trimming took 0 bases from V and 7 from J; bases not matched to a gene: 9. This CDR3 has 16 residues. Germline assignment: CDR1 SGHDN and CDR2 FVKESK. The CDR3: CASSQDMTGHWNEQFF. The CDR3 DNA sequence: TGTGCCAGCAGCCAAGACATGACAGGGCATTGGAATGAGCAGTTCTTC.

V is TRBV2 and J is TRBJ2-7; the D gene is possibly TRBD2 (5 bases). Germline CDR1 and CDR2: SNHLY and FYNNEI. Trimming cost V 3 bases and J 6 bases, with 15 bases left between them. This CDR3 spans 14 amino acids. CDR3 residues: CASSDRGRPREQYF. DNA of the CDR3: TGTGCCAGCAGTGATAGAGGGAGACCGCGCGAGCAGTACTTC.

This clone was seen just once. The rearrangement uses TRBV4-2 and TRBJ2-1; 10 nucleotides match TRBD2. V lost 1 base, J lost 7 bases, and 4 bases stayed unmatched. CDR3 size: 15 residues. CDR1 and CDR2 from the germline V gene are LGHNA and YNFKEQ. The DNA of the CDR3 is TGTGCCAGCAGCCAAGCGCTAGCGGGAGTTAATGAGCAGTTCTTC. This gives the protein CASSQALAGVNEQFF.

The CDR3 DNA reads as TGCGCCAGCAGTCCCACGCGGGGGGTACTAAGGTCCTACGAGCAGTACTTC. Its translation is CASSPTRGVLRSYEQYF. The chain carries TRBV23-1 and TRBJ2-7; TRBD2 agrees at 8 bases. TRBV23-1 is classed as an ORF, of uncertain function. With V trimmed by 4 bases and J by 1 base, 12 bases remained unmatched. This CDR3 is 17 amino acids long.

The chain recombines TRBV7-9 with TRBJ2-7; D gene ambiguous. CDR3 length equals 13 residues. V shed 3 bases and J shed 1 base, with 7 bases lying between them. CDR1 and CDR2 (germline): SEHNR, FQNEAQ (reference sequence). In DNA form, the CDR3 reads TGTGCCAGCAGCTTGGCTGATTCCTACGAGCAGTACTTC. Its translation is CASSLADSYEQYF.

This rearrangement joins TRBV19 to TRBJ2-3, with D perhaps matching TRBD2 (6 bases). V lost 6 bases and J 5 bases, leaving 9 bases between the germline ends. The CDR3 is 12 residues long. Germline CDR1 LNHDA, CDR2 SQIVND (reference sequence). The DNA for the CDR3 is TGTGCCAGTAGGGTTAGCGGAGATACGCAGTATTTT. Translating gives CASRVSGDTQYF.

The chain has TRBV5-4 and TRBJ2-7, with a possible D match to TRBD2 (6 bases). Trimming left V 4 bases short and J 5 bases short, with 16 bases between. CDR1 is SGHNT and CDR2 is YYREEE in the germline V gene (reference sequence). The CDR3 sequence is 14 residues long. In DNA, the CDR3 is TGTGCCAGCAGCCCCGGGGAGGCCCCCCACGAGCAGTACTTC. This translates into CASSPGEAPHEQYF.

The gene calls are TRBV11-2 and TRBJ2-2; perhaps TRBD2 as D (5 bases). The CDR3 runs to 17 residues. Germline CDR1 reads SGHAT; CDR2 reads FQNNGV. V was clipped by 5 bases and J by 0 bases, with 16 bases between them. CDR3 sequence (DNA): TGTGCCAGCAGCCCCTCTCGGACTGCCGCGAACACCGGGGAGCTGTTTTTT. It encodes CASSPSRTAANTGELFF.

This chain joins TRBV11-3 and TRBJ2-5, with TRBD2 identical over 7 bases. The CDR3 contains 17 residues. The germline V gene has CDR1 SGHNT and CDR2 YENEEA. The junction had 12 bases not matched to a gene; V was cut back by 1 base and J by 4 bases. In DNA, the CDR3 is TGTGCCAGCAGCTTAGGGGCTAGCGGTCTCAAGGGAGAGACCCAGTACTTC. Amino acids: CASSLGASGLKGETQYF.

The genes are TRBV2 and TRBJ2-2; perhaps TRBD2 as D (7 bases). The CDR3 has 16 residues. V lost 7 bases and J 0 bases, leaving 15 bases between the germline ends. Germline V lookup: CDR1 SNHLY, CDR2 FYNNEI. CDR3 bases: TGTGCCAGCACCCAAGAAGGGGGGGCGAACACCGGGGAGCTGTTTTTT. This encodes CASTQEGGANTGELFF.

This chain connects TRBV9 to TRBJ2-1, with 10 nucleotides matching TRBD2. CDR3 size: 14 residues. The V segment lost 4 bases and the J segment 7 bases; nucleotides outside the gene matches: 5. Germline V gene data show CDR1 as SGDLS and CDR2 as YYNGEE. The CDR3 sequence: CASSFTSGINEQFF. The DNA for the CDR3 is TGTGCCAGCAGCTTTACTAGCGGGATTAATGAGCAGTTCTTC.

This clone has a single count. The V call is TRBV19, the J call TRBJ2-7, with D perhaps matching TRBD1 (6 bases). V was pared by 5 bases and J by 4 bases, with 21 bases between. Looked up from germline, CDR1 is LNHDA and CDR2 is SQIVND (reference sequence). The CDR3 consists of 16 residues. The CDR3, as DNA: TGTGCCAGTAGTCAGGCGGGTGGGACACCGTTTTACGAGCAGTACTTC. This sequence encodes CASSQAGGTPFYEQYF.

The chain carries TRBV4-3 and TRBJ1-3, with TRBD1 matching over 8 bases. Trimming removed 0 bases from V and 3 bases from J; junction bases left unmatched: 7. This CDR3 has 17 residues. Germline values: CDR1 LGHNA, CDR2 YSLEER. The CDR3 sequence is CASSQDSQGAFGNTIYF. The CDR3 nucleotides are TGCGCCAGCAGCCAAGACTCTCAGGGGGCTTTTGGAAACACCATATATTTT.

V is TRBV19 and J is TRBJ2-3, with TRBD2 as a possible D gene (5 bases). Germline-derived CDR1 and CDR2 are LNHDA and SQIVND (reference sequence). The CDR3 covers 13 residues. Trimming removed 8 bases from V and 4 bases from J, with 13 bases in between. CDR3 nucleotides: TGTGCCAGTGGCTTGAGGCGGGCAGATACGCAGTATTTT. This encodes CASGLRRADTQYF.

V is TRBV15 and J is TRBJ2-2, with no clear D. V lost 1 base, J lost 1 base, and 7 bases lay in between. In germline, CDR1 is LNHNV, CDR2 YYDKDF (reference sequence). The CDR3 is 15 residues long. In DNA, the CDR3 is TGTGCCACCAGCAGAGGCAGAGGGAACACCGGGGAGCTGTTTTTT. It specifies CATSRGRGNTGELFF.

The chain combines TRBV5-1 with TRBJ1-2, with 10 bases fitting TRBD1. J gave up 2 bases and V 0 bases, and 1 base lay outside the gene matches. This CDR3 is built from 15 residues. Germline loops: CDR1 SGHRS, CDR2 YFSETQ. CDR3 loop: CASSLGTGGNYGYTF. CDR3 DNA sequence: TGCGCCAGCAGCTTGGGGACAGGGGGGAACTATGGCTACACCTTC.

The rearrangement joins TRBV5-6 to TRBJ2-5; D is unclear. The CDR3 totals 13 residues. Trimming took 6 bases from V and 2 from J, leaving 11 bases between them. CDR1 and CDR2 (germline): SGHDT, YYEEEE. The CDR3 here is CASNPTAQETQYF. CDR3 in DNA: TGTGCCAGCAACCCTACCGCTCAAGAGACCCAGTACTTC.